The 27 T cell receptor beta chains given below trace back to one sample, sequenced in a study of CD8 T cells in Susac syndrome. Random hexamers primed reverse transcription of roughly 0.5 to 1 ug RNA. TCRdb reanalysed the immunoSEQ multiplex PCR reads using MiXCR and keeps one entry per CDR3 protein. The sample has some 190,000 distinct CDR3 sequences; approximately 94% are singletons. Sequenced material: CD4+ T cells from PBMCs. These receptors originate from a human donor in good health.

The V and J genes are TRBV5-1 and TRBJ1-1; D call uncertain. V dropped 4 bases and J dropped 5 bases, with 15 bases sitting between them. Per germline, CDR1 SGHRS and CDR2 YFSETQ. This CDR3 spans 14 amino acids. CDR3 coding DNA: TGCGCCAGCAGCCCTAGGAGCGGTCGAACTGAAGCTTTCTTT. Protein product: CASSPRSGRTEAFF.

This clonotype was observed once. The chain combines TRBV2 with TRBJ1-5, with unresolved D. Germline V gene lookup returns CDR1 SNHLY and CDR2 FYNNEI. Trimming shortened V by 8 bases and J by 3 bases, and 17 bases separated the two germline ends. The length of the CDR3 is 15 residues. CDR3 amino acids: CASGRTGLLNQPQHF. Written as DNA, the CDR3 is TGTGCCAGCGGAAGAACCGGACTTCTCAATCAGCCCCAGCATTTT.

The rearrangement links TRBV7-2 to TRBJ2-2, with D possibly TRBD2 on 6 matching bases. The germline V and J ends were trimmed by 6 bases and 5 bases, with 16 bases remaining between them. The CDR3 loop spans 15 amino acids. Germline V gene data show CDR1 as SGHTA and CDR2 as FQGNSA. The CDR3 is CASRLTRGRTGELFF. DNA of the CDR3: TGTGCCAGCAGGCTGACTAGAGGGAGGACCGGGGAGCTGTTTTTT.

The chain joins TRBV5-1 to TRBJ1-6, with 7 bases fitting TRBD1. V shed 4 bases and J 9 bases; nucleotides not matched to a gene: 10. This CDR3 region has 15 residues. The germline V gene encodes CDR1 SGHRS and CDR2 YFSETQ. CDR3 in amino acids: CASSPGAGGSSPLHF. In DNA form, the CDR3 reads TGCGCCAGCAGCCCTGGGGCAGGGGGTTCTTCACCCCTCCACTTT.

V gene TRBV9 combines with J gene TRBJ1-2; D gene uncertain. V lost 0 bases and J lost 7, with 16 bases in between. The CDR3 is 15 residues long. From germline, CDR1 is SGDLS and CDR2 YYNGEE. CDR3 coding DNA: TGTGCCAGCAGCGTAGAAATGACTTCTGCGGGTGGCTACACCTTC. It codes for CASSVEMTSAGGYTF.

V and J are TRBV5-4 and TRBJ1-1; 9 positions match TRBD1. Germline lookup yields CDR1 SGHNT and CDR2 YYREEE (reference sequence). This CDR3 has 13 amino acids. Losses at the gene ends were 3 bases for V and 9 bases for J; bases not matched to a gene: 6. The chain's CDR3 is CASSSPGQGKAFF. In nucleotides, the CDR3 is TGTGCCAGCAGCTCCCCGGGACAGGGAAAAGCTTTCTTT.

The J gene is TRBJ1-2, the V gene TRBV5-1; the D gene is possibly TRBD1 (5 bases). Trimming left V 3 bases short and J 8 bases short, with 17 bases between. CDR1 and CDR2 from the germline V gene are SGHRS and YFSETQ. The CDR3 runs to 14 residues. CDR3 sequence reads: CASSYDSILGGYTF. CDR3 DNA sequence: TGCGCCAGCAGCTATGACAGCATCTTAGGAGGCTACACCTTC.

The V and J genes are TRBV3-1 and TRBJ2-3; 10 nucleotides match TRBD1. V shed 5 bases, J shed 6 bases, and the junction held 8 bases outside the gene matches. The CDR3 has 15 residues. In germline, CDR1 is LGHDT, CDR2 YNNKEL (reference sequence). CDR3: CASSNLDRGRDTQYF. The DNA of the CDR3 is TGTGCCAGCAGCAACTTGGACAGGGGGAGGGATACGCAGTATTTT.

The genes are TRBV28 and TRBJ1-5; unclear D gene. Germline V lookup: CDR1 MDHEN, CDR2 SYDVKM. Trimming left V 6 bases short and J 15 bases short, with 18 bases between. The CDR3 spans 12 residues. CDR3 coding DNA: TGTGCCAGCAGCCCAATGGGCAGCCCTCGGCATTTT. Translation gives CASSPMGSPRHF.

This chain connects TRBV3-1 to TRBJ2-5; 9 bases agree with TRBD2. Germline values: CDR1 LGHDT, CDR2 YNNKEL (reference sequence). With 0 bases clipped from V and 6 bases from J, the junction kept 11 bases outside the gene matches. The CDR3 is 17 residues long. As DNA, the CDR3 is TGTGCCAGCAGCCAAGAAGGTCGGAGCGGGGGGAGACAGACCCAGTACTTC. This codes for CASSQEGRSGGRQTQYF.

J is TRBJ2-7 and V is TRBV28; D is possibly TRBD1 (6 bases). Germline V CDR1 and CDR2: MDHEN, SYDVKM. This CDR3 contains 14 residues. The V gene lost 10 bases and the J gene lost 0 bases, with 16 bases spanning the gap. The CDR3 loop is CATWALGASYEQYF. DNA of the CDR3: TGTGCCACCTGGGCTTTGGGGGCCTCCTACGAGCAGTACTTC.

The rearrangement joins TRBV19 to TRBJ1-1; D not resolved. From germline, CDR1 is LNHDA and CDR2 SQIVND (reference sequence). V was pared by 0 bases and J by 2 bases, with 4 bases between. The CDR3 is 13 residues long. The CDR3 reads CASSIEPNTEAFF. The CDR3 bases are TGTGCCAGTAGTATAGAGCCCAACACTGAAGCTTTCTTT.

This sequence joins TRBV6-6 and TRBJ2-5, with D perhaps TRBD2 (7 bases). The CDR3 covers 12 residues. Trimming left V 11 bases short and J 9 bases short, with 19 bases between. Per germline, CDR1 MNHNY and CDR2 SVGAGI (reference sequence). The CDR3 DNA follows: TGTGCCGGCGGGACTACCTCAGGGGCCCAGTACTTC. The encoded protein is CAGGTTSGAQYF.

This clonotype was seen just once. The chain's CDR3 is CASKDPARSPQHF. CDR3 DNA sequence: TGTGCCAGTAAGGACCCCGCTCGTTCGCCCCAGCATTTT. The chain has TRBV19 and TRBJ1-5; D is undetermined. The ends were cut back, 7 bases at V and 9 bases at J, with 16 bases in the middle. The CDR3 runs to 13 residues. CDR1 and CDR2 (germline): LNHDA, SQIVND (reference sequence).

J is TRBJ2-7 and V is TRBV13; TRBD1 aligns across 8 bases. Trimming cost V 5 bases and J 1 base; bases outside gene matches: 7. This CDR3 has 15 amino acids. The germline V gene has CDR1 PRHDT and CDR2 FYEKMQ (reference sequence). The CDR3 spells CASSPQGALSYEQYV. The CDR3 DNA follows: TGTGCCAGCAGCCCCCAGGGGGCGCTTTCCTACGAGCAGTACGTC.

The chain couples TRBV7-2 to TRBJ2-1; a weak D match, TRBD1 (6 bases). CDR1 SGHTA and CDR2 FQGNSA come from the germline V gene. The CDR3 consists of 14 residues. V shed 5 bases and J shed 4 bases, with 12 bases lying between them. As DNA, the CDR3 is TGTGCCAGCAGCGGACAGAGGCGATACAATGAGCAGTTCTTC. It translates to CASSGQRRYNEQFF.

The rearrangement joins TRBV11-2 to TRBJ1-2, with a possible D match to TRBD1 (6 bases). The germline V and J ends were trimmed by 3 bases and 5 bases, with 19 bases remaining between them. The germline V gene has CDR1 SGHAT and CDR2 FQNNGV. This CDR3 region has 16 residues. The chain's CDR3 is CASSLSHRVSSYGYTF. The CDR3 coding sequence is TGTGCCAGCAGCTTGTCCCACAGGGTTTCTTCATATGGCTACACCTTC.

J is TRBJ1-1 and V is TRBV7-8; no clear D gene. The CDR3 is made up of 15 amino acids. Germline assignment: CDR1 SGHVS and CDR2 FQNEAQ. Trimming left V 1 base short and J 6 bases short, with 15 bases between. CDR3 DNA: TGTGCCAGCAGCTTAGTCGACCAGGCGGGCGCTGAAGCTTTCTTT. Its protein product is CASSLVDQAGAEAFF.

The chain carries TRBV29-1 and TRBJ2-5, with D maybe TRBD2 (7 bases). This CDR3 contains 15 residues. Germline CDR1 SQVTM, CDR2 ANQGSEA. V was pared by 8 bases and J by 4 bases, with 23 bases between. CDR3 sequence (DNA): TGCAGCTCCACCCGGGGGGCGCGGGAAGGAGAGACCCAGTACTTC. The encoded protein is CSSTRGAREGETQYF.

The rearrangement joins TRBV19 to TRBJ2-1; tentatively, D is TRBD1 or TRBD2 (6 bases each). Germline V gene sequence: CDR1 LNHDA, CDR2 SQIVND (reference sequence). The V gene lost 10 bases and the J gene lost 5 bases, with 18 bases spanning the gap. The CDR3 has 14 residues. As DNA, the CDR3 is TGTGCCACCCGTCTCGGGGGCTACCACAATGAGCAGTTCTTC. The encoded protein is CATRLGGYHNEQFF.

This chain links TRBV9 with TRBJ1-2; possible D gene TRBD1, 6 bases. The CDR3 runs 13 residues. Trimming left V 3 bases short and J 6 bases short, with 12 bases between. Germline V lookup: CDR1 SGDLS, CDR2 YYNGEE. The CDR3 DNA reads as TGTGCCAGCAGCGAGATAGGGGGGAATGGCTACACCTTC. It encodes CASSEIGGNGYTF.

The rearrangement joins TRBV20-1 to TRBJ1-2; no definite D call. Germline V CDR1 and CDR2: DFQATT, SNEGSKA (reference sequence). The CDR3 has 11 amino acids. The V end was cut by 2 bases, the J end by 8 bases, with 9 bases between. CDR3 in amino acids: CSARYRVGYTF. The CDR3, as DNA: TGCAGTGCTAGATACCGGGTCGGCTACACCTTC.

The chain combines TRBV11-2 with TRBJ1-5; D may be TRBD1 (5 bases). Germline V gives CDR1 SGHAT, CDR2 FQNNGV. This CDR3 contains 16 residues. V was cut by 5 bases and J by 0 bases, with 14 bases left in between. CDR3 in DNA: TGTGCCAGCAGCCCGGGTGGGGCCTTTAGCAATCAGCCCCAGCATTTT. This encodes CASSPGGAFSNQPQHF.

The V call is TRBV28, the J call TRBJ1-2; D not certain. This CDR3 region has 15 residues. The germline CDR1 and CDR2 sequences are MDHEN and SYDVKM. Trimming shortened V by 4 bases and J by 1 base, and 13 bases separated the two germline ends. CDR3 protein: CASSSLLYGNYGYTF. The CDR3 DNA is TGTGCCAGCAGTTCCTTACTGTACGGTAACTATGGCTACACCTTC.

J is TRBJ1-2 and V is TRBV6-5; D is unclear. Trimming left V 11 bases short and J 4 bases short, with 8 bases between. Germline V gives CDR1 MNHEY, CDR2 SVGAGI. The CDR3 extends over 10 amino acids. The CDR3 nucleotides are TGTGCCGTGGGTGCCTATGGCTACACCTTC. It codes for CAVGAYGYTF.

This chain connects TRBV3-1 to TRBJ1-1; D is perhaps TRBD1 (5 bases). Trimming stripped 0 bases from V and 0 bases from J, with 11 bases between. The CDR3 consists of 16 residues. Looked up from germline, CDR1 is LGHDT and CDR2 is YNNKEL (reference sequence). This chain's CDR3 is CASSQDRSGLNTEAFF. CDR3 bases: TGTGCCAGCAGCCAAGATCGATCGGGACTGAACACTGAAGCTTTCTTT.

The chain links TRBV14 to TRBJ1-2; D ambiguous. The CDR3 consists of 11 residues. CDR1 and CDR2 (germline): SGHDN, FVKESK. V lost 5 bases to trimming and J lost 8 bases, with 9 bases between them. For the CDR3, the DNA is TGTGCCAGCAGCTTAAATGGAGGCTACACCTTC. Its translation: CASSLNGGYTF.